This T cell receptor (beta chain) was identified during a study of OX40 agonist ivuxolimab in advanced cancers. About the full investigation: Ivuxolimab was an agonistic, fully human IgG2 monoclonal antibody directed against OX40 (CD134), a costimulatory receptor. The paper reports the monotherapy dose-escalation portion (N ≈ 50 patients) of the phase I ivuxolimab trial. Prior anti-PD-1, anti-PD-L1 or anti-CTLA-4 therapy was permitted, and about two fifths of dose-escalation patients had received checkpoint inhibitors. The point of sequencing TCRbeta in the periphery was to test whether ivuxolimab changed TCR sequence diversity and drove clonal T-cell expansion. Intravenous ivuxolimab was administered to patients every 2 weeks at six dose levels: 0.01, 0.1, 0.3, 1.5, 3 and 10 mg/kg. Of the 50 or so patients in dose escalation, some 20 had hepatocellular carcinoma, roughly 15 had melanoma, 9 had renal cell carcinoma and 9 had head and neck cancer. Partial responses were achieved by three dose-escalation patients, of whom one had hepatocellular carcinoma and two had cutaneous melanoma. A male proportion of 70% to 90% and a mean age of approximately 58 years, ranging from about 20 to 85, were recorded for the dose-escalation cohort. General study outcomes and caveats: After ivuxolimab, CD8+ T cells had more expanded clones than CD4+ T cells on average. In the 0.1-3.0 mg/kg groups, partial responders had among the lowest normalized peripheral clonal expansion, particularly in CD8+ T cells. At doses of 0.1 to 3.0 mg/kg, clonal expansion of both CD4+ and CD8+ blood T cells was observed from baseline to week 6. Antigen specificity was not determined for the clonally expanded peripheral T cells. Low levels of normalized T-cell clonal expansion were also seen in some patients who did not respond.

Details on this clone: The specificity of this receptor is unknown. The record has no base qualities; no much larger clone is one base away.

To sequence the TCRbeta CDR3 region, genomic DNA was isolated from the sorted cells. The immunoSEQ Assay was used for sequencing of TCRbeta CDR3 regions. TCRdb took over this immuneACCESS table, retaining in-frame rearrangements with V and J assigned. Such tables are incomplete; in checked studies, under half of the missing clones stem from an unresolved V gene, and the remainder is unexplained. This sample is represented by about 21,000 clones; 83% of them were singletons. Around 20% of the sample belongs to the ten largest clones. From cysteine to phenylalanine, the CDR3 is 12 amino acids long. The sequence is cut down to CDR3 DNA, 36 bases in frame from base 1. CDR1 and CDR2, looked up from the germline V gene, are KGHSH and LQKENI. V is clipped by 3 bases and J by 3 bases, and the sequence between their germline boundaries is 6 bases long. Patients with a history of autoimmune disease or receiving systemic immunosuppression were excluded from the trial. Peripheral blood for TCR sequencing was drawn from every dose cohort at baseline, at cycle 4 day 1 and at cycle 7 day 1. The samples were drawn from a first-in-human, open-label, multicenter phase I dose-escalation trial of ivuxolimab. Adults with locally advanced or metastatic head and neck squamous cell, hepatocellular, melanoma or renal cell carcinoma were enrolled in the trial. Before TCR sequencing, CD4+ T cells and CD8+ T cells were sorted from peripheral blood as separate populations.

The sequence links TRBV18 to TRBJ2-7; no D gene is confidently identified. The sequences come from CD4+ or CD8+ T cells sorted from blood, collected in a trial of the OX40 agonist ivuxolimab. The sequence was collected from an adult with an advanced solid tumor such as melanoma, head and neck, liver or kidney cancer. The nucleotides read TGTGCCAGCTCACCCACTGGCTACGAGCAGTACTTC. The translation is CASSPTGYEQYF.